These T cell receptor beta chains were read from a single sample in a study of blood T cell repertoires in COVID-19. The protocol was immunoSEQ multiplex PCR, while the TCRdb copy is restricted to in-frame clones and leaves out a portion. The sample has around 200,000 clones, roughly four fifths seen once; the top ten hold about 6%. Sample: peripheral blood. Every receptor here comes from a woman aged 40 to 55 with acute or convalescent COVID-19. Both conserved end residues are part of each CDR3. The D gene is left open where the match is weak. The size field is filled for only some rows; it gives once, few, many or a size class.

V,D,J,size,DNA,CDR3
TRBV24-1,TRBD2,TRBJ2-5,NA,TGTGCCACCAGTGACCTGGGACTAGCGGGAGTAGAGACCCAGTACTTC,CATSDLGLAGVETQYF
TRBV27,TRBD1,TRBJ2-7,NA,TGTGCCAGCAGACCCGATAGGGGACAGGGCTACTACGAGCAGTACTTC,CASRPDRGQGYYEQYF
TRBV20-1,TRBD2,TRBJ2-3,few,TGCAGTGCTAGTGGGCTAGCGGGGGGGAGTAGAACACCGACAGATACGCAGTATTTT,CSASGLAGGSRTPTDTQYF
TRBV5-1,NA,TRBJ2-7,few,TGCGCCAGCAGCTTGTCCTGGCGAGGGCAGGGGACCTCCTACGAGCAGTACTTC,CASSLSWRGQGTSYEQYF
TRBV12-3/TRBV12-4,TRBD1,TRBJ1-3,NA,TGTGCCAGCATCTTACAGGGGGGAAACACCATATATTTT,CASILQGGNTIYF
TRBV27,NA,TRBJ2-3,NA,TGTGCCAGCAGCCCAACTCTCGACGGGGGAGATACGCAGTATTTT,CASSPTLDGGDTQYF
TRBV7-3,NA,TRBJ1-1,NA,TGTGCCAGCAGCCCGCGAACAGGGTCCAACACTGAAGCTTTCTTT,CASSPRTGSNTEAFF
TRBV4-2,NA,TRBJ2-2,NA,TGTGCCAGCAGCCTGACAGTCTCAACCGGGGAGCTGTTTTTT,CASSLTVSTGELFF
TRBV7-9,TRBD2,TRBJ2-7,few,TGTGCCAGCAGCGTCAGGACTAGCGGCGCCTACGAGCAGTACTTC,CASSVRTSGAYEQYF
TRBV4-2,NA,TRBJ1-5,NA,TGTGCCAGCAGCCCCTCCCTTAGACAGTCCAGCAATCAGCCCCAGCATTTT,CASSPSLRQSSNQPQHF
TRBV5-6,NA,TRBJ1-2,NA,TGTGCCAGCAGCCGTGCGGGTAGGTGGGACTATGGCTACACCTTC,CASSRAGRWDYGYTF
TRBV19,TRBD2,TRBJ2-1,NA,TGTGCCAGTCTTCAATCTGGCGGGGGCTCCTACAATGAGCAGTTCTTC,CASLQSGGGSYNEQFF
TRBV7-8,NA,TRBJ2-7,NA,TGTGCCAGCAGCCGCCTCCTTAGCGGAGAGTTGGGAGACGAGCAGTACTTC,CASSRLLSGELGDEQYF
TRBV10-1,NA,TRBJ1-1,once,TGCGCCAGCAGCCCAAGAGTGTGGACTGAAGCTTTCTTT,CASSPRVWTEAFF
TRBV10-3,TRBD1,TRBJ1-2,many,TGTGCCATCAGTGAACAAGGGGGCGCCAACTATGGCTACACCTTC,CAISEQGGANYGYTF
TRBV5-3,NA,TRBJ1-5,NA,TGTGCCAGCCCCCTTCGGGGGGGAAATCAGCCCCAGCATTTT,CASPLRGGNQPQHF
TRBV18,NA,TRBJ1-1,NA,TGTGCCAGCTCACCACTTGGGGCCACGAGTGGGTCTGCTGAAGCTTTCTTT,CASSPLGATSGSAEAFF
TRBV10-1,TRBD2,TRBJ2-5,NA,TGCGCCAGCAGTGAGGTGGGACTAGCGGGAGGAGAGACCCAGTACTTC,CASSEVGLAGGETQYF
TRBV7-2,NA,TRBJ2-2,NA,TGTGCCAGCAGCTTAACAGCATTTCGGGGCGGGGAGCTGTTTTTT,CASSLTAFRGGELFF
TRBV3-1/TRBV3-2,NA,TRBJ1-6,NA,TGTGCCAGCAGCCAAGTTTCAGGACGGGGTCCCCTCCACTTT,CASSQVSGRGPLHF
TRBV24-1,NA,TRBJ1-5,NA,TGTGCCACCAGTGCGCCTTGGGGGGAGGGCCAGCATTTT,CATSAPWGEGQHF
TRBV12-5,TRBD2,TRBJ2-2,NA,TGTGCTAGTGGTTTAAATCTAGCGGGAGTATTCACCGGGGAGCTGTTTTTT,CASGLNLAGVFTGELFF
TRBV24-1,NA,TRBJ2-7,NA,TGTGCCACCAGTGATTTGATGAGCTCCTACGAGCAGTACTTC,CATSDLMSSYEQYF
TRBV6-5,NA,TRBJ2-1,NA,TGTGCCAGCAGGACAGAATTCAATGAGCAGTTCTTC,CASRTEFNEQFF
TRBV12-3/TRBV12-4,NA,TRBJ1-4,NA,TGTGCCAGCAGCCCCGGTAATGAAAAACTGTTTTTT,CASSPGNEKLFF
TRBV18,NA,TRBJ2-5,NA,TGTGCCAGCCAAGGGCGGGGCGATAGCCAAGAGACCCAGTACTTC,CASQGRGDSQETQYF
TRBV30,NA,TRBJ1-2,NA,TGTGCCTGGAGTGTCCCAGGGCCACTTAACTATGGCTACACCTTC,CAWSVPGPLNYGYTF
TRBV6-4,NA,TRBJ2-1,NA,TGTGCCAGCAGTGACTCGGCAGGTATGGGTCATGAGCAGTTCTTC,CASSDSAGMGHEQFF
TRBV29-1,NA,TRBJ2-7,NA,TGCAGCGGTATGACAGCGTCCCACTACGAGCAGTACTTC,CSGMTASHYEQYF
TRBV7-9,TRBD2,TRBJ2-3,NA,TGTGCCAGCAGTCCCGTGGGTAGCGGGTATCTGAGCACAGATACGCAGTATTTT,CASSPVGSGYLSTDTQYF
TRBV9,TRBD2,TRBJ2-4,NA,TGTGCCAGCAGCGTAGGTGCTAGCGGGGGCCTGGGAGCCAAAAACATTCAGTACTTC,CASSVGASGGLGAKNIQYF
TRBV18,NA,TRBJ1-4,NA,TGTGCCAGCTCACCAGAAAGGGGGACTAATGAAAAACTGTTTTTT,CASSPERGTNEKLFF
TRBV10-3,NA,TRBJ2-2,NA,TGTGCCACTTTAGCGGCGAACACCGGGGAGCTGTTTTTT,CATLAANTGELFF
TRBV5-1,NA,TRBJ1-3,NA,TGCGCCAGCAGCCCGGACGGGGGCTCTGGAAACACCATATATTTT,CASSPDGGSGNTIYF
TRBV4-1,NA,TRBJ1-6,NA,TGCGCCAGCAGCCTACGGGTCGGAGGGAGTAATTCACCCCTCCACTTT,CASSLRVGGSNSPLHF
TRBV9,NA,TRBJ1-2,NA,TGTGCCAGCAGCGCTGCAGGAGGCATCTATGGCTACACCTTC,CASSAAGGIYGYTF
TRBV28,NA,TRBJ1-6,once,TGTGCCAGCAGTCTCCGGTCCGGCTCCTATAATTCACCCCTCCACTTT,CASSLRSGSYNSPLHF
TRBV28,TRBD2,TRBJ2-2,NA,TGTGCCAGCAGTACGGCGGGAGGTACCGGGGAGCTGTTTTTT,CASSTAGGTGELFF
TRBV7-2,TRBD1,TRBJ1-2,NA,TGTGCCAGCAGCGTAATGGGACAGCCCTATGGCTACACCTTC,CASSVMGQPYGYTF
TRBV25-1,NA,TRBJ1-1,NA,TGTGCCAGCAGTGATACAGCCCGGAACACTGAAGCTTTCTTT,CASSDTARNTEAFF
TRBV18,NA,TRBJ1-3,NA,TGTGCCAGCTCACCACCAGCCAACTCTGGAAACACCATATATTTT,CASSPPANSGNTIYF
TRBV14,NA,TRBJ2-7,NA,TGTGCCAGCAGCCAAATTTGGGGCCGCCACTACGAGCAGTACTTC,CASSQIWGRHYEQYF
TRBV2,NA,TRBJ1-1,NA,TGTGCCAGCAGTTCCATAACTGAGAACACTGAAGCTTTCTTT,CASSSITENTEAFF
TRBV19,TRBD2,TRBJ2-7,NA,TGTGCCAGTAGCCCGGGGGGGGGCGAGCAGTACTTC,CASSPGGGEQYF
TRBV7-2,TRBD2,TRBJ2-1,NA,TGTGCCAGCAGCTTACAGGAGCGGGAGGGTAATGAGCAGTTCTTC,CASSLQEREGNEQFF
TRBV25-1,TRBD1,TRBJ1-1,NA,TGTGCCAGCATTTCTAACCCGGGACAGTCGAGGGGCACTGAAGCTTTCTTT,CASISNPGQSRGTEAFF
TRBV5-4,TRBD2,TRBJ2-7,NA,TGTGCCAGCAGCTTGGCCGGGTCGGGGGGCTACGAGCAGTACTTC,CASSLAGSGGYEQYF
TRBV6-5,NA,TRBJ2-2,NA,TGTGCCAGCAGATCGAGCCTTACCGGGGAGCTGTTTTTT,CASRSSLTGELFF
TRBV2,NA,TRBJ1-5,few,TGTGCCAGCAGCCCCCAGGGCCGGGGGCAGCCCCAGCATTTT,CASSPQGRGQPQHF
TRBV27,NA,TRBJ1-1,NA,TGTGCCAGCAGTTTGGAGGGAATGAACACTGAAGCTTTCTTT,CASSLEGMNTEAFF
TRBV5-6,NA,TRBJ2-1,NA,TGTGCCAGCACCCCCCCCTCCGGGAGCAGTGAGCAGTTCTTC,CASTPPSGSSEQFF
TRBV7-9,NA,TRBJ2-7,NA,TGTGCCAGCAGCGTCTCGGACACCTCAGCTTCCTACGAGCAGTACTTC,CASSVSDTSASYEQYF
TRBV29-1,NA,TRBJ2-3,NA,TGCAGCGCCGCAGGGCGGGACCGTTTTGATACGCAGTATTTT,CSAAGRDRFDTQYF
TRBV15,NA,TRBJ1-4,once,TGTGCCACCAGCATCGGTAATGAAAAACTGTTTTTT,CATSIGNEKLFF